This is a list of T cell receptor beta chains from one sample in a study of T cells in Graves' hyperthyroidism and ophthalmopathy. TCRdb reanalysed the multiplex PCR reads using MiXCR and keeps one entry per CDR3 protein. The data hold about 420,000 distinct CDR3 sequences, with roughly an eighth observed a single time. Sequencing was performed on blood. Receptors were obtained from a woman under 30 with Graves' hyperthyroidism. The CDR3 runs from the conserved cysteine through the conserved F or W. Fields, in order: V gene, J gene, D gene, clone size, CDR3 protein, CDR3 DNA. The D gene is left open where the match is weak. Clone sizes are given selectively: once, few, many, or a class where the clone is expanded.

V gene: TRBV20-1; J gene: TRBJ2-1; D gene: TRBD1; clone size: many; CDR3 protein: CRSWRTGLYNEQFF; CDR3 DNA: TGCAGGTCCTGGAGGACAGGGCTCTACAATGAGCAGTTCTTC
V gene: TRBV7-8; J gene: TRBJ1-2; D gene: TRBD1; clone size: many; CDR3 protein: CASRRDRGDSYGYTF; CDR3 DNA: TGTGCCAGCAGAAGGGACAGGGGGGATAGCTATGGCTACACCTTC
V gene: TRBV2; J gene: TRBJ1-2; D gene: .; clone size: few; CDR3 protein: CASSSGLTLARTF; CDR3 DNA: TGTGCCAGCAGTTCCGGACTAACCCTGGCTCGGACCTTC
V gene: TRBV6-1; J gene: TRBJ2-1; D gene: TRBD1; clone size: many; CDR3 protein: CASSGRGQRDNEQFF; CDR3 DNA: TGTGCCAGCAGTGGTAGGGGACAGCGAGACAATGAGCAGTTCTTC
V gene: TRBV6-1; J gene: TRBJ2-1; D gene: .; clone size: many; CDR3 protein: CASSPSDEQFF; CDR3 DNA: TGTGCCAGCTCCCCTTCGGATGAGCAGTTCTTC
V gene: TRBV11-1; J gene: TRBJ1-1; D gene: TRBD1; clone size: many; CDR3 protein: CASSPADRGTEAFF; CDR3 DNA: TGTGCCAGCAGCCCAGCCGACAGGGGCACTGAAGCTTTCTTT
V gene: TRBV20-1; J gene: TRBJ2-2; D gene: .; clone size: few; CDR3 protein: CSVEDRAGAQPGELFF; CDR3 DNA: TGCAGCGTTGAAGATAGGGCAGGGGCTCAACCAGGGGAGCTGTTTTTT
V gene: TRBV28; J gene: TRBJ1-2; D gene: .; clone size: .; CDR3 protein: CASSSPISPSGRYGYTF; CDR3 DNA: TGTGCCAGCAGTTCCCCCATATCACCCTCGGGACGGTATGGCTACACCTTC
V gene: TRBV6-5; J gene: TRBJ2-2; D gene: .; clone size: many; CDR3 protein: CASSSFTLASLTGGELFF; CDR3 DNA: TGTGCCAGCAGTTCTTTCACCCTAGCCTCCCTTACCGGCGGGGAGCTGTTTTTT
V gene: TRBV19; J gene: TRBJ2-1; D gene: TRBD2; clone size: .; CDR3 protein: CASSNEGLAIYNEQFF; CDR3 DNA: TGTGCCAGTAGTAATGAGGGACTAGCGATCTACAATGAGCAGTTCTTC
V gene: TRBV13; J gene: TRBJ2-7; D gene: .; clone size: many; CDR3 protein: CASSFQGYYEQYF; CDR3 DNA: TGTGCCAGCAGCTTTCAGGGCTACTACGAGCAGTACTTC
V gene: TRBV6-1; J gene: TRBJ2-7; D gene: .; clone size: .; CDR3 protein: CASLKTGTYEQYF; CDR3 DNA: TGTGCCAGCCTGAAGACGGGAACCTACGAGCAGTACTTC
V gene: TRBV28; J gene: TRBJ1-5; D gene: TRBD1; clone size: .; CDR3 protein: CASSTGQGGRPQHF; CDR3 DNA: TGTGCCAGCAGTACGGGACAGGGGGGGAGGCCCCAGCATTTT
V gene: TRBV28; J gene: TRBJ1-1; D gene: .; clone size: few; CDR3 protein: CAVRQNTEAFF; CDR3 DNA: TGTGCCGTCAGACAAAACACTGAAGCTTTCTTT
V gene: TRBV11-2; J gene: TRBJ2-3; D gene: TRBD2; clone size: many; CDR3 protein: CASSPAGLAGGTQYF; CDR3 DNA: TGTGCCAGCAGCCCAGCGGGACTAGCGGGCGGCACGCAGTATTTT
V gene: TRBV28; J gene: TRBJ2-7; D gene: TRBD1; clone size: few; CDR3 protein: CASSNDRVAHEQYF; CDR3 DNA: TGTGCCAGCAGCAACGACAGGGTTGCTCACGAGCAGTACTTC
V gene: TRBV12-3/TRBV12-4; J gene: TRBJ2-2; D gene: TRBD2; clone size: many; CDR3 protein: CASSLKLAGGTTGELFF; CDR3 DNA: TGTGCCAGCAGCCTCAAACTAGCGGGAGGAACCACCGGGGAGCTGTTTTTT
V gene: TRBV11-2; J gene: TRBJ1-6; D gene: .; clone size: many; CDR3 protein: CASSLEGDNSPLHF; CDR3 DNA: TGTGCCAGCAGCTTAGAGGGGGATAATTCACCCCTCCACTTT
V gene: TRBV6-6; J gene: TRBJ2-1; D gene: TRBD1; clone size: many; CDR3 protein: CASSYEDRAYNEQFF; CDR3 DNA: TGTGCCAGCAGTTACGAGGACAGGGCCTACAATGAGCAGTTCTTC
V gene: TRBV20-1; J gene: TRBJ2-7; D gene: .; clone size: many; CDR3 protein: CSAFSVSEQYF; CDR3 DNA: TGCAGTGCTTTTTCAGTTAGCGAGCAGTACTTC
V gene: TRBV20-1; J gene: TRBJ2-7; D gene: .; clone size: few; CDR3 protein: CSAGAAYEQYF; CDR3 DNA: TGCAGTGCTGGAGCGGCGTACGAGCAGTACTTC
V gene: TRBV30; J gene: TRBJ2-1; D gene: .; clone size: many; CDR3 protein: CAWSVLGPYEQFF; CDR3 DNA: TGTGCCTGGAGTGTACTGGGACCATATGAGCAGTTCTTC
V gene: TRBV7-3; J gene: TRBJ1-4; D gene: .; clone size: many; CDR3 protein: CASSLTGTPNEKLFF; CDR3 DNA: TGTGCCAGCAGCTTAACCGGGACACCTAATGAAAAACTGTTTTTT
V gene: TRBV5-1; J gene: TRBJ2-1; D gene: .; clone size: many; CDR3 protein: CASSLAQSGNEQFF; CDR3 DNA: TGCGCCAGCAGCTTAGCCCAGTCCGGGAATGAGCAGTTCTTC
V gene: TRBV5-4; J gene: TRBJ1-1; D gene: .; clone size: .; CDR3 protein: CASSVSQGSEASF; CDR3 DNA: TGTGCCAGCAGCGTAAGTCAGGGCTCCGAAGCTTCCTTT
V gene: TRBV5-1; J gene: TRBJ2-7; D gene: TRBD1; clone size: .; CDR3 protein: CASSTTLGTVPYEQYF; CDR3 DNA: TGCGCCAGCAGCACGACTCTAGGGACAGTGCCCTACGAGCAGTACTTC
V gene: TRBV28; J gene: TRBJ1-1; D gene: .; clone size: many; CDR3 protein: CASRSGGGEDTEAFF; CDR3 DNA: TGTGCCAGCAGGTCGGGCGGGGGCGAGGACACTGAAGCTTTCTTT
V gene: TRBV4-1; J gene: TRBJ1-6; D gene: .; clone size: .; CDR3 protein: CASSQRLRQNNSPLHF; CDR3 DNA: TGCGCCAGCAGCCAACGGTTACGGCAAAATAATTCACCCCTCCACTTT
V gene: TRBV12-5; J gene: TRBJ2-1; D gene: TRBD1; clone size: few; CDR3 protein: CASGLSGTGGYNEQFF; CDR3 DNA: TGTGCTAGTGGTTTATCCGGGACAGGGGGCTACAATGAGCAGTTCTTC
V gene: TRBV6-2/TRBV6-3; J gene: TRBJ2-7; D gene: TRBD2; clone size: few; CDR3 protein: CASSYRGRPYEQYF; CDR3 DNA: TGTGCCAGCAGTTACCGCGGGAGGCCCTACGAGCAGTACTTC
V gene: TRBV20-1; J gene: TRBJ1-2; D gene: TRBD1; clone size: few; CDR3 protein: CSARTGGLGYTF; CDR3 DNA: TGCAGTGCTAGGACAGGGGGCTTGGGCTACACCTTC
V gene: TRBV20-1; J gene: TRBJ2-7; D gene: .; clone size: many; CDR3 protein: CSARERGSEQYF; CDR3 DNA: TGCAGTGCTAGAGAGAGGGGTTCCGAGCAGTACTTC
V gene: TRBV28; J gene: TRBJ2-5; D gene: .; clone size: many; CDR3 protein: CASSDQETQYF; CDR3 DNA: TGTGCCAGCAGTGATCAAGAGACCCAGTACTTC
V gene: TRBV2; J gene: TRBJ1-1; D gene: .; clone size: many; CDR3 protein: CASSEAHQNMNTEAFF; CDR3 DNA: TGTGCCAGCAGTGAAGCGCATCAGAACATGAACACTGAAGCTTTCTTT
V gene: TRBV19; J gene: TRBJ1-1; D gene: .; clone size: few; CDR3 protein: CASSSSGRSTEAFF; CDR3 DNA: TGTGCCAGTAGTTCTTCGGGACGATCCACTGAAGCTTTCTTT
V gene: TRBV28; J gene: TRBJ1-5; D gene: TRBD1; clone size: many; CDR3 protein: CASSLFNRGNQPQHF; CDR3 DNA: TGTGCCAGCAGTCTATTTAACAGGGGAAATCAGCCCCAGCATTTT
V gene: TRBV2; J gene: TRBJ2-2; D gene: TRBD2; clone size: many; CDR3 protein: CASSVAGGDTGELFF; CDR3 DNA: TGTGCCAGCAGCGTAGCGGGAGGTGATACCGGGGAGCTGTTTTTT
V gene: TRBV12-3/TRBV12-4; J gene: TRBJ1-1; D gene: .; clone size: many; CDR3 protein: CASSLSGGYTEAFF; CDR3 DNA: TGTGCCAGCAGTTTAAGTGGCGGATACACTGAAGCTTTCTTT
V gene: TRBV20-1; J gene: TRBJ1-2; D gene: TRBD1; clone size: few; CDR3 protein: CSAGQGMNYGYTF; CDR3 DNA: TGCAGTGCCGGACAGGGGATGAACTATGGCTACACCTTC
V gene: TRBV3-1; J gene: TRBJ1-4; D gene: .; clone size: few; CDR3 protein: CASSQEGPPAGEKLFF; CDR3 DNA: TGTGCCAGCAGCCAAGAAGGGCCCCCCGCTGGGGAAAAACTGTTTTTT
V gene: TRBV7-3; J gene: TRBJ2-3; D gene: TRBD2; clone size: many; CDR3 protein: CASSYNGGGTDTQYF; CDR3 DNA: TGTGCCAGCAGCTATAATGGGGGGGGCACAGATACGCAGTATTTT